This TCR beta chain was obtained from a study of shared clonotypes between healthy human individuals. Method: immunoSEQ multiplex PCR; TCRdb's copy keeps in-frame clones and lacks some. The sample includes around 330,000 clones, approximately 79% seen only once; the top ten take 10%. Germline V gene data show CDR1 as SEHNR and CDR2 as FQNEAQ (reference sequence). The CDR3 has 14 amino acids. V lost 2 bases and J lost 3, with 10 bases in between. Specimen: memory CD4+ T cells sorted from blood. The sample's subset: CD45RA-negative fraction. The chain uses TRBV7-9 and TRBJ1-1; no firm D call. The sequence derives from a man aged 30 to 39 in good health. In DNA, the CDR3 is TGTGCCAGCAGCTTATCTGGGCCTGACACTGAAGCTTTCTTT. This translates into CASSLSGPDTEAFF.